The rows below give T cell receptor beta chains drawn from one sample of a study of T-cell reconstitution after alpha-beta-depleted transplantation in children. MiXCR, run by TCRdb on the PCR reads, gives a single entry per CDR3 protein. This table holds approximately 170,000 distinct CDR3 sequences, 11% found once. The sequenced sample was PBMCs, obtained before TCRalphabeta/CD19-depleted stem cell transplant. These receptor sequences come from a boy aged 2 to 10 with acute myeloid leukemia, due to receive a stem cell transplant. CDR3s include the opening cysteine and the closing phenylalanine or tryptophan. The D gene is left open where the match is weak. For some rows the clone size is stated as once, few or many, or as a class when expanded; others skip it.

TGCGCCAGCAGGGGGGTTTACGAGCAGTACTTC,CASRGVYEQYF,many,TRBJ2-7,NA,TRBV5-1
TGTGCCAGCAGTCTCCGGGACAGTGATAACACTGAAGCTTTCTTT,CASSLRDSDNTEAFF,many,TRBJ1-1,TRBD1,TRBV11-2
TGTGCCAGCAGCCTCTCGACGTTGTACCAAGAGACCCAGTACTTC,CASSLSTLYQETQYF,few,TRBJ2-5,NA,TRBV11-2
TGTGCCAGCAGCCCGGGGCTCGGGACACATAATCAGCCCCAGCATTTT,CASSPGLGTHNQPQHF,many,TRBJ1-5,NA,TRBV5-8
TGCAGCGTTGCGGCCTCGGGCCCACGGAGAGAGACCCAGTACTTC,CSVAASGPRRETQYF,many,TRBJ2-5,NA,TRBV29-1
TGTGCCACCCATTACTCCGGGACCGGGGAGCTGTTTTTT,CATHYSGTGELFF,many,TRBJ2-2,NA,TRBV25-1
TGTGCCACCCTAGAGGGGGACAGAAGCACAGATACGCAGTATTTT,CATLEGDRSTDTQYF,many,TRBJ2-3,TRBD1,TRBV10-3
TGCAGTGCTAGAGATTCACGGACTAGCGGCTACACCGGGGAGCTGTTTTTT,CSARDSRTSGYTGELFF,many,TRBJ2-2,TRBD2,TRBV20-1
TGCAGTGCTAGAGGAACGACAGGGTCAGAGACCCAGTACTTC,CSARGTTGSETQYF,many,TRBJ2-5,TRBD1,TRBV20-1
TGCAGTGTCGGATTGACAGATACGCAGTATTTT,CSVGLTDTQYF,many,TRBJ2-3,NA,TRBV20-1
TGCAGTGCCCGTGGAAACCGGGACAAGCAAGAGACCCAGTACTTC,CSARGNRDKQETQYF,NA,TRBJ2-5,NA,TRBV20-1
TGTGCCAGAGACCGGGAAAACACCGGGGAGCTGTTTTTT,CARDRENTGELFF,many,TRBJ2-2,NA,TRBV12-3/TRBV12-4
TGTGCCAGCAGTAGGGACAGGTCCAATGAGCAGTTCTTC,CASSRDRSNEQFF,many,TRBJ2-1,TRBD1,TRBV12-3/TRBV12-4
TGTGCCACCGGAGATGCAGGGGTTGGGGTCACCGGGGAGCTGTTTTTT,CATGDAGVGVTGELFF,many,TRBJ2-2,NA,TRBV24-1
TGTGCCAGCAGTGGGGGGGATACCCTGAGAGAGACCCAGTACTTC,CASSGGDTLRETQYF,many,TRBJ2-5,TRBD2,TRBV12-3/TRBV12-4
TGTGCCAGCAGCCCCCGGTCGTGGAGCATCGGCACTGAAGCTTTCTTT,CASSPRSWSIGTEAFF,many,TRBJ1-1,NA,TRBV5-6
TGTGCCAGCTCACCGGACAGGGTTGATATAGATACGCAGTATTTT,CASSPDRVDIDTQYF,NA,TRBJ2-3,TRBD1,TRBV18
TGTGCCATCAGTAATTCCATCGAAGGGACACCTAACTATGGCTACACCTTC,CAISNSIEGTPNYGYTF,many,TRBJ1-2,NA,TRBV10-3
TGTGCCAGCTCACTCCAGCCAGATACGCAGTATTTT,CASSLQPDTQYF,many,TRBJ2-3,NA,TRBV18
TGTGCCAGCAGCATGAGCGGAGGGCTCTACAATGAGCAGTTCTTC,CASSMSGGLYNEQFF,many,TRBJ2-1,NA,TRBV6-4
TGTGCCAGTGGCCGACAGGGGGCAGAGACCCAGTACTTC,CASGRQGAETQYF,many,TRBJ2-5,TRBD1,TRBV12-3/TRBV12-4
TGCAGTGCTAGAGTTTTCGGCGCCGTGAGGGGTCAGCCCCAGCATTTT,CSARVFGAVRGQPQHF,many,TRBJ1-5,NA,TRBV20-1
TGCAGTGCTAGAGTGGGACTAGCGGGGACCGGGGAGCTGTTTTTT,CSARVGLAGTGELFF,many,TRBJ2-2,TRBD2,TRBV20-1
TGCGCCAGCAGTGAGAATCGGAGGGATGAGACCCAGTACTTC,CASSENRRDETQYF,many,TRBJ2-5,NA,TRBV10-2
TGCGCCAGTGAGGGGTCTGCCTCCTACAATGAGCAGTTCTTC,CASEGSASYNEQFF,many,TRBJ2-1,NA,TRBV10-2
TGTGCCAGCAGTCGGGGGGGCCAAGAGACCCAGTACTTC,CASSRGGQETQYF,many,TRBJ2-5,TRBD2,TRBV5-1
TGCAGTGCTTCGGGACGACTTGGAGGCGAGCAGTACTTC,CSASGRLGGEQYF,many,TRBJ2-7,NA,TRBV20-1
TGCGCCAGCAGCGTGGGCGCGGCGCGGCAGTTCTTC,CASSVGAARQFF,many,TRBJ2-1,NA,TRBV5-1
TGCAGTGCTAGGGACAGGGGCGATGGCTACACCTTC,CSARDRGDGYTF,many,TRBJ1-2,TRBD1,TRBV20-1
TGTGCCAGCAGTTTCATGTTAGACTCCTACGAGCAGTACTTC,CASSFMLDSYEQYF,few,TRBJ2-7,NA,TRBV12-3/TRBV12-4
TGTGCCAGCAGCCCGGGACCCCTTTTACCCCTCCACTTT,CASSPGPLLPLHF,many,TRBJ1-6,NA,TRBV2
TGTGCCAGCAGCCCCACCTCCGGGACGGCTCATGAGCAGTTCTTC,CASSPTSGTAHEQFF,many,TRBJ2-1,NA,TRBV3-1
TGTGCCAGCAGTTTATCGTGGGGCTTCGGGAATGAGCAGTTCTTC,CASSLSWGFGNEQFF,many,TRBJ2-1,NA,TRBV27
TGTGCCAGCAGCCCCCCAGGACTACTACTTGACAATGAGCAGTTCTTC,CASSPPGLLLDNEQFF,many,TRBJ2-1,NA,TRBV14
TGTGCCAGCAGTTCCCAACAGCGACGTCAGCCCCAGCATTTT,CASSSQQRRQPQHF,many,TRBJ1-5,NA,TRBV12-3/TRBV12-4
TGTGCCAGCAGCGCCCGCTACGGGGGGGGCACAGATACGCAGTATTTT,CASSARYGGGTDTQYF,many,TRBJ2-3,TRBD2,TRBV9
TGTGCCAGCAGCTCTATATCAGTGACCACAGATACGCAGTATTTT,CASSSISVTTDTQYF,NA,TRBJ2-3,NA,TRBV7-9
TGTGCCAGCAGCTTGGATGGCCCAACCGGGACAGGGGAGAACACTGAAGCTTTCTTT,CASSLDGPTGTGENTEAFF,few,TRBJ1-1,TRBD1,TRBV7-3
TGTGCCAGCAGTAATAGCGGGAGGGGTACAAATACGCAGTATTTT,CASSNSGRGTNTQYF,many,TRBJ2-3,TRBD2,TRBV28
TGTGCCAGCAGTTTTGCGGGGGCCTTCACAGATACGCAGTATTTT,CASSFAGAFTDTQYF,many,TRBJ2-3,NA,TRBV12-3/TRBV12-4
TGCAGTGCTAGCGGACTAGCGGACACAGATACGCAGTATTTT,CSASGLADTDTQYF,many,TRBJ2-3,TRBD2,TRBV20-1
TGCGCCAGCAGTCCCGGCGAAAAACTGTTTTTT,CASSPGEKLFF,few,TRBJ1-4,NA,TRBV4-1
TGTGCCAGCAGCTTATACGCAACGACTCAAGAGACCCAGTACTTC,CASSLYATTQETQYF,NA,TRBJ2-5,NA,TRBV11-2
TGCAGTGCTAGTCCCCAGCGGACCTCCTACGAGCAGTACTTC,CSASPQRTSYEQYF,many,TRBJ2-7,NA,TRBV20-1
TGCAGTGCTAGATCTAGCGGGAGACCCTACGAGCAGTACTTC,CSARSSGRPYEQYF,many,TRBJ2-7,TRBD2,TRBV20-1
TGTGCCAGCAGCTCCGGGACAGAATATGGCTACACCTTC,CASSSGTEYGYTF,many,TRBJ1-2,TRBD1,TRBV11-1
TGCGCCAGCAGCTTGGACCCTGGACAGGGGGCGGGCACCGGGGAGCTGTTTTTT,CASSLDPGQGAGTGELFF,many,TRBJ2-2,TRBD1,TRBV5-1
TGTGCCAGCAGTTTGGAACAGGGGTTGAGGAACACTGAAGCTTTCTTT,CASSLEQGLRNTEAFF,many,TRBJ1-1,TRBD1,TRBV28
TGTGCCAGCAGCCCGTTTAACACCGGGGAGCTGTTTTTT,CASSPFNTGELFF,many,TRBJ2-2,NA,TRBV3-1
TGTGCCAGCAGCCAAGATCTTGGGGTTCCCCCGTACAATGAGCAGTTCTTC,CASSQDLGVPPYNEQFF,many,TRBJ2-1,NA,TRBV3-1
TGCGCCAGCAGCTTGGCCCCACAGGGGGCGGGCGAAAAACTGTTTTTT,CASSLAPQGAGEKLFF,NA,TRBJ1-4,TRBD1,TRBV5-1
TGTGCCAGTAGTATAGGCAGCAGGGCTTTCTTT,CASSIGSRAFF,NA,TRBJ1-1,NA,TRBV19